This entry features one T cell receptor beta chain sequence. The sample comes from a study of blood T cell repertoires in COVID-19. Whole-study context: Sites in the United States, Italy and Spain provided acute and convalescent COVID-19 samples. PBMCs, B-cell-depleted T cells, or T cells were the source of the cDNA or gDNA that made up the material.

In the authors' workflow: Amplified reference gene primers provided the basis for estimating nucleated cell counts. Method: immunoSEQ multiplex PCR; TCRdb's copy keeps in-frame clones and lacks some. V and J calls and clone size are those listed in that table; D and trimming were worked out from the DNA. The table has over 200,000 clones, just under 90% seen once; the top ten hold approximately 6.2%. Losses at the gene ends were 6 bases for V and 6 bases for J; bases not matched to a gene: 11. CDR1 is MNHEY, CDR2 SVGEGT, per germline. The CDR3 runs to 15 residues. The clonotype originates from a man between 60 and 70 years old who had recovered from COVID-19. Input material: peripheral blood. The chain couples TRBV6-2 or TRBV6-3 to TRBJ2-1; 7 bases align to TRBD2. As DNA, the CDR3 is TGTGCCAGCAGCCGGGCAGGCGGGAGCGCCAATGAGCAGTTCTTC. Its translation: CASSRAGGSANEQFF.